The 29 T cell receptor beta chains below all came from one sample that was sequenced in a study of blood T cell repertoires in COVID-19. Profiled with immunoSEQ multiplex PCR; TCRdb holds only in-frame clones, not every one. Of hundreds of thousands of clones in the sample, 65% to 85% were seen once. The specimen was peripheral blood. The receptors here all came from a woman aged 25 to 45 with COVID-19, enrolled during active disease.

The chain combines TRBV28 with TRBJ2-2, with 11 bases that match TRBD1. Germline CDR1 MDHEN, CDR2 SYDVKM. CDR3 length: 15 amino acids. The ends lost 7 bases at V and 7 bases at J; junction bases unmatched: 8. CDR3 region: CASTKPGQGVGELFF. The DNA of the CDR3 is TGTGCCAGCACCAAACCGGGACAGGGGGTCGGGGAGCTGTTTTTT.

V usage is TRBV15 and J usage is TRBJ2-2; D perhaps matches TRBD1 (5 bases). Germline loops: CDR1 LNHNV, CDR2 YYDKDF (reference sequence). The length of the CDR3 is 16 residues. Trimming removed 0 bases from V and 3 bases from J, with 11 bases in between. DNA for the CDR3: TGTGCCACCAGCAGAGATAGGGGCCCGGACACCGGGGAGCTGTTTTTT. Amino acid sequence: CATSRDRGPDTGELFF.

The chain recombines TRBV6-2 or TRBV6-3 with TRBJ2-7; 12 bases map to TRBD2. This CDR3 spans 17 amino acids. The junction had 14 bases not matched to a gene; V was cut back by 6 bases and J by 5 bases. The germline V gene encodes CDR1 MNHEY and CDR2 SVGEGT. The CDR3 spells CASSNDLLAGGPHEQYF. The CDR3 bases are TGTGCCAGCAGCAACGACCTCCTAGCGGGAGGGCCTCACGAGCAGTACTTC.

The chain carries TRBV5-4 and TRBJ1-2; possibly TRBD1 for D (6 bases). Germline CDR1 reads SGHNT; CDR2 reads YYREEE (reference sequence). V lost 4 bases to trimming and J lost 4 bases, with 11 bases between them. This CDR3 is 13 amino acids long. The CDR3 coding sequence is TGTGCCAGCAGCCCGTCCAGGGGCTATGGCTACACCTTC. Protein product: CASSPSRGYGYTF.

This rearrangement joins TRBV7-2 to TRBJ2-7, with a possible D match to TRBD2 (6 bases). This CDR3 comprises 14 residues. The V and J ends lost 5 bases and 3 bases respectively, with 14 bases between them. Germline CDR1 SGHTA, CDR2 FQGNSA. Here the CDR3 reads CASSRGTGNYEQYF. DNA of the CDR3: TGTGCCAGCAGCCGTGGGACTGGGAACTACGAGCAGTACTTC. Together with reference TRBV7-2 and TRBJ2-7, the CDR3 gives the full variable domain: GAGVSQSPSNKVTEKGKDVELRCDPISGHTALYWYRQSLGQGLEFLIYFQGNSAPDKSGLPSDRFSAERTGGSVSTLTIQRTQQEDSAVYLCASSRGTGNYEQYFGPGTRLTVT.

The rearrangement uses TRBV19 and TRBJ2-7, with D possibly being TRBD1 (5 bases). CDR3 length equals 12 residues. Trimming left V 5 bases short and J 6 bases short, with 11 bases between. Germline-derived CDR1 and CDR2 are LNHDA and SQIVND (reference sequence). CDR3 sequence: CASSWAGREQYF. The CDR3 DNA reads TGTGCCAGTAGTTGGGCAGGGCGCGAGCAGTACTTC. The complete variable domain, with remaining parts taken from reference TRBV19 and TRBJ2-7, reads DGGITQSPKYLFRKEGQNVTLSCEQNLNHDAMYWYRQDPGQGLRLIYYSQIVNDFQKGDIAEGYSVSREKKESFPLTVTSAQKNPTAFYLCASSWAGREQYFGPGTRLTVT.

This chain joins TRBV28 and TRBJ1-1; D not resolved. V lost 4 bases, J lost 5 bases, and 5 bases lay in between. The CDR3 is 11 residues long. CDR1 MDHEN and CDR2 SYDVKM come from the germline V gene. CDR3 sequence reads: CASSSVTEAFF. The CDR3 coding sequence is TGTGCCAGCAGTTCAGTAACTGAAGCTTTCTTT.

This clone was detected once. This chain joins TRBV7-2 and TRBJ2-3; 7 bases line up with TRBD2. The V segment lost 1 base and the J segment 0 bases; nucleotides outside the gene matches: 13. Germline V gives CDR1 SGHTA, CDR2 FQGNSA. CDR3 size: 19 residues. The CDR3 DNA follows: TGTGCCAGCAGCTTAGGGCGGACTAGGGCTATAACTAGCACAGATACGCAGTATTTT. Protein product: CASSLGRTRAITSTDTQYF.

This clone is a singleton in its sample. This sequence joins TRBV27 and TRBJ1-1, with TRBD1 identical over 8 bases. CDR3 length: 18 amino acids. Germline CDR1 is MNHEY and CDR2 is SMNVEV (reference sequence). Losses at the gene ends were 2 bases for V and 4 bases for J; bases not matched to a gene: 15. This chain's CDR3 is CASSLNDRGLKGGTEAFF. In DNA, the CDR3 is TGTGCCAGCAGTTTAAATGACAGGGGATTAAAAGGGGGCACTGAAGCTTTCTTT.

This sequence joins TRBV30 and TRBJ1-3; possible D gene TRBD1, 5 bases. The CDR3 is made up of 12 amino acids. Germline V gene lookup returns CDR1 GTSNPN and CDR2 SVGIG (reference sequence). V was cut by 5 bases and J by 4 bases, with 9 bases left in between. The CDR3 is CAWGRGGNTIYF. The CDR3 DNA reads TGTGCCTGGGGCCGGGGGGGAAACACCATATATTTT.

This clone has more than one count but fewer than ten. The chain combines TRBV7-2 with TRBJ2-5; 7 bases map to TRBD1. The V gene end was trimmed by 5 bases and the J gene end by 5 bases; junction bases not matched to a gene: 8. The CDR3 covers 14 residues. CDR1 SGHTA and CDR2 FQGNSA come from the germline V gene. The CDR3 protein is CASSPGVTGETQYF. Here the CDR3 DNA reads TGTGCCAGCAGCCCAGGGGTGACAGGGGAGACCCAGTACTTC. The variable domain in full, completed from reference TRBV7-2 and TRBJ2-5, reads GAGVSQSPSNKVTEKGKDVELRCDPISGHTALYWYRQSLGQGLEFLIYFQGNSAPDKSGLPSDRFSAERTGGSVSTLTIQRTQQEDSAVYLCASSPGVTGETQYFGPGTRLLVL.

The V call is TRBV7-9, the J call TRBJ2-7; 9 nucleotides agree with TRBD1. Germline V gives CDR1 SEHNR, CDR2 FQNEAQ (reference sequence). This CDR3 has 14 amino acids. Germline trimming cut 5 bases from V and 6 bases from J; bases unmatched to any gene: 8. In DNA form, the CDR3 reads TGTGCCAGCAGCCCGAGGGACAGGGAATTCGAGCAGTACTTC. It is translated as CASSPRDREFEQYF.

The chain employs TRBV9 and TRBJ2-1; the match to TRBD2 covers 10 bases. V trimming: 3 bases; J trimming: 5 bases; junction bases outside the gene matches: 8. This CDR3 region has 16 residues. Germline V gene lookup returns CDR1 SGDLS and CDR2 YYNGEE. CDR3 in amino acids: CASSARHSGGNNEQFF. The CDR3 nucleotides read TGTGCCAGCAGCGCCAGGCATAGCGGGGGGAACAATGAGCAGTTCTTC.

The V call is TRBV6-5, the J call TRBJ2-2; no reliable D call. CDR1 and CDR2 (germline): MNHEY, SVGAGI. CDR3 length: 13 amino acids. Trimming pared 8 bases from V and 0 bases from J, leaving 7 bases between. The CDR3 DNA follows: TGTGCCAGCCGAGAGACGAACACCGGGGAGCTGTTTTTT. Amino acid sequence: CASRETNTGELFF.

The J gene is TRBJ1-2, the V gene TRBV5-4; D ambiguous. There are 15 residues in the CDR3. V was pared by 4 bases and J by 4 bases, with 17 bases between. Germline V gives CDR1 SGHNT, CDR2 YYREEE (reference sequence). The CDR3 DNA reads TGTGCCAGCAGCCCCAATGTCGGAGTCAGCTATGGCTACACCTTC. It translates to CASSPNVGVSYGYTF.

A remark on this clone: One end of the junction does not line up with germline, which may come from a read error. J is TRBJ1-2 and V is TRBV7-3; a possible D gene is TRBD1 (5 bases). CDR3 size: 15 residues. Per germline, CDR1 SGHTA and CDR2 FQGTGA. The CDR3 protein is CASSLTGTPNYGYTF. DNA of the CDR3: TGTGCCAGCAGCCTAACCGGGACTCCTAACTATGGCTACACCTTC.

This chain uses TRBV6-1 with TRBJ2-5, with D perhaps TRBD1 (5 bases). CDR3 size: 15 residues. CDR1 MNHNS and CDR2 SASEGT come from the germline V gene. V was shortened by 1 base and J by 1 base, with 10 bases between the two germline ends. Here the CDR3 reads CASSEGTHPQETQYF. The DNA for the CDR3 is TGTGCCAGCAGTGAAGGGACACATCCCCAAGAGACCCAGTACTTC.

The DNA of the CDR3 is TGTGCCAGCAGCTTAGTCCGGGACAGGGACAATCAGCCCCAGCATTTT. It is translated as CASSLVRDRDNQPQHF. The rearrangement links TRBV7-9 to TRBJ1-5; 9 bases agree with TRBD1. This CDR3 region has 16 residues. The trim removed 1 base at V and 3 bases at J, leaving 4 bases unmatched. Germline values: CDR1 SEHNR, CDR2 FQNEAQ (reference sequence).

V and J are TRBV6-6 and TRBJ2-2, with a tentative D call TRBD2 (5 bases). The CDR3 sequence is 16 residues long. The V gene lost 4 bases and the J gene lost 0 bases, with 12 bases spanning the gap. Germline CDR1 MNHNY, CDR2 SVGAGI (reference sequence). As DNA, the CDR3 is TGTGCCAGCAGTTTCCCCAGCGGAACGAACACCGGGGAGCTGTTTTTT. The encoded protein is CASSFPSGTNTGELFF.

The gene calls are TRBV11-3 and TRBJ2-1; no clear D gene. With 4 bases removed from V and 9 bases from J, the gap between germline ends came to 13 bases. Germline V gene sequence: CDR1 SGHNT, CDR2 YENEEA. This CDR3 has 13 amino acids. In nucleotides, the CDR3 is TGTGCCAGCAGCTCCTTGTTGGCCGCTGAGCAGTTCTTC. It encodes CASSSLLAAEQFF.

Only one count was recorded for this clone. This rearrangement joins TRBV7-2 to TRBJ2-1; D might be TRBD2 (6 bases). From germline, CDR1 is SGHTA and CDR2 FQGNSA. The CDR3 has 14 residues. V lost 6 bases and J lost 7, with 16 bases in between. This CDR3 reads CASSLQWGENEQFF. In nucleotides, the CDR3 is TGTGCCAGCAGTCTCCAATGGGGGGAAAATGAGCAGTTCTTC.

V and J are TRBV5-1 and TRBJ2-6, with 10 bases fitting TRBD2. Trimming removed 5 bases from V and 1 base from J; junction bases left unmatched: 9. CDR3 length equals 18 residues. Germline V lookup: CDR1 SGHRS, CDR2 YFSETQ. This chain's CDR3 is CASRNLAGELSGANVLTF. The CDR3 bases are TGCGCCAGCAGAAACCTAGCGGGAGAACTGTCTGGGGCCAACGTCCTGACTTTC.

The chain joins TRBV2 to TRBJ1-2, with 9 bases lining up with TRBD1. After removal of 6 bases from V and 6 bases from J, the junction contained 8 bases not matched to a gene. From germline, CDR1 is SNHLY and CDR2 FYNNEI. This CDR3 comprises 14 residues. The CDR3 DNA reads TGTGCCAGCAGCGAGGACAGGGGATCCCATGGCTACACCTTC. Translating it yields CASSEDRGSHGYTF.

J is TRBJ1-6 and V is TRBV3-1 (or the pseudogene TRBV3-2); 7 bases fit TRBD1. Germline V CDR1 and CDR2: LGHDT, YNNKEL (reference sequence). V dropped 4 bases and J dropped 4; count of bases not matched to a gene: 4. The CDR3 loop spans 15 amino acids. CDR3 in amino acids: CASSPDRAYNSPLHF. DNA for the CDR3: TGTGCCAGCAGCCCTGACAGGGCATATAATTCACCCCTCCACTTT.

This clone was detected once. This sequence joins TRBV25-1 and TRBJ2-3, with D tentatively TRBD2 (5 bases). The CDR3 spans 13 residues. Germline V CDR1 and CDR2: MGHDK, SYGVNS. V lost 6 bases and J 0 bases, leaving 7 bases between the germline ends. CDR3 coding DNA: TGTGCCAGCAGAGGACTCAGCACAGATACGCAGTATTTT. Protein: CASRGLSTDTQYF.

This clone has just a few counts. J is TRBJ1-2 and V is TRBV27; tentative D call: TRBD1 (6 bases). The V end lost 0 bases, the J end lost 2 bases, and 13 bases lay between the germline ends. Germline V gives CDR1 MNHEY, CDR2 SMNVEV (reference sequence). CDR3 length: 16 residues. The CDR3: CASSLSRQGRNYGYTF. The CDR3 nucleotides read TGTGCCAGCAGTTTATCGAGGCAGGGGCGAAACTATGGCTACACCTTC.

This clone has only one observation. The chain is built from TRBV28 and TRBJ2-1; TRBD2 agrees at 8 bases. The germline V gene has CDR1 MDHEN and CDR2 SYDVKM. This CDR3 comprises 16 residues. V was clipped by 6 bases and J by 0 bases; unmatched bases: 7. CDR3 coding DNA: TGTGCCAGCAGCCTGTTAGCGGGAATCTCCTACAATGAGCAGTTCTTC. Translation: CASSLLAGISYNEQFF.

Turning to this clone: The junction and the germline gene differ at one end; a read error may be behind it. The J gene is TRBJ2-3, the V gene TRBV2, with 9 bases identical to TRBD2. Germline V CDR1 and CDR2: SNHLY, FYNNEI. The CDR3 runs 14 residues. The CDR3 DNA reads TGTGCCCGCAGCGGGGGGACGAGCACAGATACGCAGTATTTT. Protein: CARSGGTSTDTQYF. The entire variable domain, with the rest obtained from reference TRBV2 and TRBJ2-3, is as follows: EPEVTQTPSHQVTQMGQEVILRCVPISNHLYFYWYRQILGQKVEFLVSFYNNEISEKSEIFDDQFSVERPDGSNFTLKIRSTKLEDSAMYFCARSGGTSTDTQYFGPGTRLTVL.

At least ten counts were recorded for this clone. The chain is built from TRBV9 and TRBJ2-1, with D tentatively TRBD1 (6 bases). Trimming took off 4 bases at V and 7 bases at J, with 12 bases between the two ends. Germline-derived CDR1 and CDR2 are SGDLS and YYNGEE. This CDR3 is built from 13 residues. CDR3 amino acids: CASSPSDRNEQFF. CDR3 nucleotide sequence: TGTGCCAGCAGCCCCTCGGACAGAAATGAGCAGTTCTTC.